Listed below are T cell receptor beta chains from one sample, sequenced in a study of cytomegalovirus exposure and HLA in healthy donors. Profiling relied on immunoSEQ multiplex PCR, and the TCRdb table lists in-frame clones only, not all of them. The sample consists of some 150,000 clones, about four fifths of them appearing once. The specimen was PBMCs. The receptors stem from a woman aged 40 to 50 in good health and CMV-seronegative. Each CDR3 is given with its conserved first and last residue. The D gene is left open where the match is weak. Clone size is given for some rows only: seen once, a few or many times, or a class if the clone is expanded.

d_call clone_size j_call v_call cdr3_aa cdr3_nt
- few TRBJ2-7 TRBV6-6 CASTPNRVSYEQYF TGTGCCAGCACGCCAAACAGGGTCTCCTACGAGCAGTACTTC
- once TRBJ1-3 TRBV27 CASSLPGSGNTIYF TGTGCCAGCAGTTTACCGGGGTCTGGAAACACCATATATTTT
- - TRBJ1-1 TRBV7-3 CASSYLGQPLNTEAFF TGTGCCAGCAGCTACCTTGGGCAGCCGTTAAACACTGAAGCTTTCTTT
TRBD1 - TRBJ1-4 TRBV15 CATSPGTGGLRKLFF TGTGCCACCAGCCCCGGGACAGGAGGATTGAGGAAACTGTTTTTT
TRBD2 once TRBJ2-3 TRBV7-9 CASSGSSRGGTQYF TGTGCCAGCAGCGGCTCCAGCCGCGGGGGTACGCAGTATTTT
TRBD1 - TRBJ1-4 TRBV19 CASNLGGQGEEKLFF TGTGCCAGTAACCTCGGGGGACAGGGAGAGGAAAAACTGTTTTTT
TRBD1 - TRBJ1-5 TRBV19 CASSRQGENQPQHF TGTGCCAGTAGTAGACAGGGTGAGAATCAGCCCCAGCATTTT
- - TRBJ2-1 TRBV7-3 CASSSSHSNNEQFF TGTGCCAGCAGCTCTTCCCACTCCAACAATGAGCAGTTCTTC
TRBD1 - TRBJ1-1 TRBV28 CASSFQGVRAFF TGTGCCAGCAGTTTCCAGGGGGTTCGTGCTTTCTTT
- - TRBJ1-3 TRBV30 CASKVRQFGNTIYF TGTGCCTCCAAAGTTCGACAGTTTGGAAACACCATATATTTT
TRBD2 - TRBJ2-7 TRBV27 CASTPQLAAHGEQYF TGTGCCAGTACCCCTCAGCTAGCGGCCCACGGAGAGCAGTACTTC
TRBD2 - TRBJ2-5 TRBV10-3 CAIGDLAAQYF TGTGCCATCGGGGACCTAGCGGCCCAGTACTTC
TRBD1 - TRBJ1-1 TRBV6-5 CASSSQTGAHTEAFF TGTGCCAGCAGTTCTCAGACAGGGGCGCACACTGAAGCTTTCTTT
- - TRBJ2-7 TRBV4-1 CASSQDERAGSNKQYF TGCGCCAGCAGCCAAGATGAGAGGGCAGGTTCAAATAAGCAGTACTTC
- - TRBJ1-3 TRBV6-5 CASRTVSGNAIYF TGTGCCAGCCGGACAGTATCTGGAAACGCCATATATTTT
TRBD1 - TRBJ1-3 TRBV6-5 CASSWDRVGSGNTIYF TGTGCCAGCAGTTGGGACAGGGTGGGCTCTGGAAACACCATATATTTT
TRBD2 - TRBJ2-5 TRBV7-2 CASSLVVGGQETQYF TGTGCCAGCAGCTTAGTAGTCGGGGGGCAAGAGACCCAGTACTTC
TRBD1 few TRBJ1-4 TRBV6-1 CASSERDRGKLFF TGTGCCAGCAGTGAAAGGGACAGGGGAAAACTGTTTTTT
- - TRBJ1-1 TRBV13 CASSLFRGPDTEAFF TGTGCCAGCAGCTTATTCAGGGGACCCGACACTGAAGCTTTCTTT
- once TRBJ2-7 TRBV5-1 CASSLAGGNSYEQYF TGCGCCAGCAGCTTGGCCGGGGGAAACTCCTACGAGCAGTACTTC
- once TRBJ1-2 TRBV5-6 CASSRDILYGYTF TGTGCCAGCAGCAGGGACATCCTTTATGGCTACACCTTC
- - TRBJ2-2 TRBV6-1 CASSVSISGELFF TGTGCCAGCAGTGTTTCCATTTCCGGGGAGCTGTTTTTT
- - TRBJ2-7 TRBV25-1 CASSERAGLYEQYF TGTGCCAGCAGTGAACGGGCGGGCCTCTACGAGCAGTACTTC
TRBD1 - TRBJ1-1 TRBV5-1 CASSYGTGETEAFF TGCGCCAGCAGCTACGGGACAGGGGAAACTGAAGCTTTCTTT
- - TRBJ1-1 TRBV4-3 CASSQEVEIFMNTEAFF TGCGCCAGCAGCCAAGAGGTGGAGATCTTCATGAACACTGAAGCTTTCTTT
TRBD2 - TRBJ2-3 TRBV6-5 CASSTWTSGEGTQYF TGTGCCAGCAGTACATGGACTAGCGGGGAGGGGACGCAGTATTTT
TRBD1 few TRBJ1-4 TRBV2 CASSRQGRKLFF TGTGCCAGCAGTCGACAGGGTAGGAAACTGTTTTTT
TRBD1 - TRBJ2-1 TRBV9 CASSTWTGGSYNEQFF TGTGCCAGCAGCACCTGGACAGGGGGGTCCTACAATGAGCAGTTCTTC
- - TRBJ2-1 TRBV5-1 CASSSTSPTYNEQFF TGCGCCAGCAGCTCAACTAGCCCCACCTACAATGAGCAGTTCTTC
- - TRBJ2-7 TRBV27 CASSLFDSYDQYF TGTGCCAGCAGTTTATTCGACAGTTACGATCAGTACTTC
- - TRBJ1-2 TRBV4-1 CASSQDRQDSYGYTF TGCGCCAGCAGCCAAGATCGGCAGGACTCCTATGGCTACACCTTC
- - TRBJ2-7 TRBV10-3 CAISRDLGGEQYF TGTGCCATCAGCCGGGACTTGGGGGGCGAGCAGTACTTC
TRBD1 - TRBJ1-1 TRBV29-1 CSVWDRGQTEAFF TGCAGCGTATGGGACAGGGGGCAAACTGAAGCTTTCTTT
TRBD1 - TRBJ1-6 TRBV14 CASSRRTGVGSPLHF TGTGCCAGCAGCAGACGGACAGGAGTCGGGTCACCCCTCCACTTT